This T cell receptor beta chain was recorded in a study of blood T cell repertoires in COVID-19. Background on the study: Specimens from acute and convalescent COVID-19 originated in the United States, Italy and Spain. The analysed material was cDNA or gDNA that came from T cells, B-cell-depleted T cells, or PBMCs.

The CDR3 covers 15 residues. Losses at the gene ends were 2 bases for V and 1 base for J; bases not matched to a gene: 6. CDR1 and CDR2 (germline): SGHKS, YYEKEE (reference sequence). Seattle's enrolled individuals joined amid active infection and were then monitored longitudinally. As handled by the study authors: It was from reference gene primer amplification that nucleated cell counts were estimated. The repertoire was sequenced with immunoSEQ multiplex PCR; TCRdb's copy has only in-frame clones and lacks some. That table gives V, J and clone size, and the DNA gave D and trimming. The top ten clones hold roughly 7.3% of a sample with approximately 500,000 clones, about 89% of them seen once.

The receptor's source is a woman aged 50 to 60 with COVID-19, enrolled during active disease. The rearrangement uses TRBV5-5 and TRBJ2-7, with 7 bases that match TRBD2. The sample taken for sequencing was peripheral blood. The CDR3 spells CASSFAGDLSYEQYF. The CDR3 region has the DNA TGTGCCAGCAGCTTTGCGGGGGACCTATCCTACGAGCAGTACTTC.